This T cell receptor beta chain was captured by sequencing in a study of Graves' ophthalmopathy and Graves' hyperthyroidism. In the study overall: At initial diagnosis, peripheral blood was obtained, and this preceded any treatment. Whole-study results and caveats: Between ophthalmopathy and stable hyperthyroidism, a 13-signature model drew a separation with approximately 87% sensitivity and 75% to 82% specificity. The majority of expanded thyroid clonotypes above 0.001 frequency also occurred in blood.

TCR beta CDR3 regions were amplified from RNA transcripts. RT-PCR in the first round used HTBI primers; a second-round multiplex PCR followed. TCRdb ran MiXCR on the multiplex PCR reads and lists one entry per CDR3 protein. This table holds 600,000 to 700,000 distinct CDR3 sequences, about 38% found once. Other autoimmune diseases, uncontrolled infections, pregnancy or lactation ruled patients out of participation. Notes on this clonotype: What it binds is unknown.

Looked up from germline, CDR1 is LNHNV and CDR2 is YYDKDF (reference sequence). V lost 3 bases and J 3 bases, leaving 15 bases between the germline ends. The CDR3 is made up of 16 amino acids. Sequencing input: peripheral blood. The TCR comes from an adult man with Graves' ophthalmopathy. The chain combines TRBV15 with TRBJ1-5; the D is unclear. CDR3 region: CATSSLSYGFNQPQHF. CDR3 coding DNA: TGTGCCACCAGCAGCTTAAGTTACGGGTTCAATCAGCCCCAGCATTTT.